These 9 T cell receptor beta chains originate from one sample sequenced in a study of cytomegalovirus exposure and HLA in healthy donors. This PCR relied on a set of 60 Vbeta primers and 13 Jbeta primers. Data came from immunoSEQ multiplex PCR; TCRdb stores just in-frame clones and leaves some out. The table shows a few hundred thousand clones, with roughly four fifths occurring only once. Sequencing was carried out using PBMCs. The receptors derive from a woman in her thirties or forties in good health and CMV-seronegative.

The DNA for the CDR3 is TGCGCCAGCAGCCAAGATGCGGGGGCTAGCTCCTACGAGCAGTACTTC. Translated, it gives CASSQDAGASSYEQYF. The rearrangement uses TRBV4-3 and TRBJ2-7, with D possibly TRBD2 on 7 matching bases. Germline V gene lookup returns CDR1 LGHNA and CDR2 YSLEER. The V end lost 0 bases, the J end lost 0 bases, and 12 bases lay between the germline ends. CDR3 length equals 16 residues.

CDR3 residues: CASRATRTSAAGGELFF. The CDR3 bases are TGTGCCAGCAGAGCCACCCGGACTAGCGCGGCGGGCGGGGAGCTGTTTTTT. V and J are TRBV7-6 and TRBJ2-2; 9 positions agree with TRBD2. Per the germline V gene, CDR1 is SGHVS and CDR2 is FNYEAQ. The CDR3 runs to 17 residues. V trimming: 6 bases; J trimming: 7 bases; junction bases outside the gene matches: 15. Drawing the rest from reference TRBV7-6 and TRBJ2-2, the complete variable domain is GAGVSQSPRYKVTKRGQDVALRCDPISGHVSLYWYRQALGQGPEFLTYFNYEAQQDKSGLPNDRFSAERPEGSISTLTIQRTEQRDSAMYRCASRATRTSAAGGELFFGEGSRLTVL.

This sequence joins TRBV9 and TRBJ1-1; 7 bases align to TRBD1. The V gene's germline CDR1 is SGDLS and CDR2 YYNGEE. The CDR3 has 13 residues. Germline trimming cut 2 bases from V and 7 bases from J; bases unmatched to any gene: 5. CDR3 in DNA: TGTGCCAGCAGCGTCAGACAGGGCCATGAAGCTTTCTTT. Its protein product is CASSVRQGHEAFF.

V is TRBV9 and J is TRBJ2-2, with 10 bases lining up with TRBD2. This CDR3 has 16 amino acids. The J segment lost 7 bases and the V segment lost 0 bases, leaving 6 bases of the junction unmatched. Germline CDR1 reads SGDLS; CDR2 reads YYNGEE. CDR3 nucleotide sequence: TGTGCCAGCAGCGTAGGAGCGGGAGGGTACGTCGGGGAGCTGTTTTTT. Its translation is CASSVGAGGYVGELFF. The full variable domain, in which reference TRBV9 and TRBJ2-2 provide the parts outside the CDR3, is DSGVTQTPKHLITATGQRVTLRCSPRSGDLSVYWYQQSLDQGLQFLIQYYNGEERAKGNILERFSAQQFPDLHSELNLSSLELGDSALYFCASSVGAGGYVGELFFGEGSRLTVL.

This clone appeared a single time. In DNA, the CDR3 is TGTGCCAGCAGCGGTATCCCGGGGGGGACCCAGTACTTC. Translating it yields CASSGIPGGTQYF. The V and J genes are TRBV6-4 and TRBJ2-5, with TRBD2 identical over 7 bases. CDR3 length: 13 amino acids. The germline CDR1 and CDR2 sequences are MRHNA and SNTAGT. Germline trimming cut 6 bases from V and 7 bases from J; bases unmatched to any gene: 8.

This clone was observed a handful of times. The chain joins TRBV7-9 to TRBJ1-3, with 7 positions matching TRBD1. Trimming cost V 4 bases and J 2 bases; bases outside gene matches: 2. CDR1 and CDR2 from the germline V gene are SEHNR and FQNEAQ (reference sequence). The CDR3 covers 14 residues. For the CDR3, the DNA is TGTGCCAGCAGCTCTACAGGGGCTGGAAACACCATATATTTT. Protein: CASSSTGAGNTIYF. Full variable domain (missing parts from reference TRBV7-9 and TRBJ1-3): DTGVSQNPRHKITKRGQNVTFRCDPISEHNRLYWYRQTLGQGPEFLTYFQNEAQLEKSRLLSDRFSAERPKGSFSTLEIQRTEQGDSAMYLCASSSTGAGNTIYFGEGSWLTVV.

The V call is TRBV11-2, the J call TRBJ1-1, with 7 bases matching TRBD1. CDR1 SGHAT and CDR2 FQNNGV come from the germline V gene. CDR3 size: 14 residues. V shed 6 bases, J shed 5 bases, and the junction held 9 bases outside the gene matches. The CDR3 nucleotides are TGTGCCAGCAGTTCAGACAGGGTGGGGACTGAAGCTTTCTTT. Encoded protein: CASSSDRVGTEAFF.

The chain couples TRBV7-2 to TRBJ1-2; 11 nucleotides match TRBD1. The J segment lost 4 bases and the V segment lost 6 bases, leaving 4 bases of the junction unmatched. The length of the CDR3 is 14 residues. Germline V gene data show CDR1 as SGHTA and CDR2 as FQGNSA. CDR3 nucleotide sequence: TGTGCCAGCAGTTCGGACAGGGGGCCCTATGGCTACACCTTC. Amino acid sequence: CASSSDRGPYGYTF.

CDR3 DNA sequence: TGTGCCAGCAGTGTCCCGGGACAGGGAATGGCTTCCACAGATACGCAGTATTTT. Translated, it gives CASSVPGQGMASTDTQYF. The chain is built from TRBV2 and TRBJ2-3; 9 bases line up with TRBD1. V shed 4 bases, J shed 2 bases, and the junction held 13 bases outside the gene matches. This CDR3 is built from 18 residues. Germline CDR1 is SNHLY and CDR2 is FYNNEI. Combining the CDR3 with reference TRBV2 and TRBJ2-3 gives the whole variable domain EPEVTQTPSHQVTQMGQEVILRCVPISNHLYFYWYRQILGQKVEFLVSFYNNEISEKSEIFDDQFSVERPDGSNFTLKIRSTKLEDSAMYFCASSVPGQGMASTDTQYFGPGTRLTVL.